Sequencing of this TCR beta chain was carried out in a study of blood T cell repertoires in COVID-19. Germline V lookup: CDR1 LGHDT, CDR2 YNNKEL (reference sequence). The CDR3 loop spans 12 amino acids. Trimming pared 3 bases from V and 6 bases from J, leaving 8 bases between. Categorization into cohorts depended on clinical history that participants reported. Original analysis: Counts of nucleated cells, estimated from reference gene primer amplification, were obtained. Clones were read by immunoSEQ multiplex PCR, and TCRdb kept only the in-frame ones, dropping some. V, J and clone size are those of that table, while D and trimming were read from the DNA. The sample has about 210,000 clones; 80% to 90% are singletons.

The chain employs TRBV3-1 (or the pseudogene TRBV3-2) and TRBJ1-1; D gene uncertain. The TCR was taken from a young man with acute COVID-19. The sequenced material came from PBMCs or T cells enriched from blood (not recorded which). As DNA, the CDR3 is TGTGCCAGCAGCCATTCGAGGGCTGAAGCTTTCTTT. The encoded protein is CASSHSRAEAFF.